The entry below gives a single T cell receptor beta chain sequence along with its context. Data came from immunoSEQ multiplex PCR; TCRdb stores just in-frame clones and leaves some out. Counted here are just over 2,000,000 clones, approximately 94% occurring once; the ten biggest clones make up approximately 1.2%. Naive CD8 populations comprised CD45RO-negative cells positively selected for CCR7, excluding terminally differentiated effector memory CD45RA+ cells. The record originates from a study of shared clonotypes between healthy human individuals. Germline-derived CDR1 and CDR2 are MNHEY and SVGAGI. Trimming took off 2 bases at V and 0 bases at J, with 11 bases between the two ends. This CDR3 is built from 15 residues.

The chain uses TRBV6-5 and TRBJ2-7; D is ambiguous. What was sequenced was naive CD8+ T cells sorted from blood. The TCR originated in a man younger than 30 in good health. This CDR3 reads CASSYPFAPSYEQYF. CDR3 bases: TGTGCCAGCAGTTACCCCTTTGCGCCCTCCTACGAGCAGTACTTC.